This TCR beta chain derives from a study of beta chain features in type 1 diabetes. In the study overall: Cell yields, gender and age were similar in healthy donors and patients. General study findings and limits: PCR, the amplification step, might favor shorter templates, equally in patients and controls.

The CDR3 length is 13 residues. The germline V gene has CDR1 SNHLY and CDR2 FYNNEI. V shed 4 bases and J shed 9 bases, with 13 bases lying between them. The whole isolated RNA underwent reverse transcription, so sequencing captured expressed TCRB transcripts. Produced via immunoSEQ multiplex PCR; TCRdb's table is partial and in-frame only. The table includes approximately 400,000 clones, less than 15% detected once. Remarks on this clone: Its matching antigen is unknown.

This receptor was taken from a woman younger than 35 in good health. The sequencing sample was made of naive CD4+ T cells from blood. This chain uses TRBV2 with TRBJ1-5, with a possible D match to TRBD1 (5 bases). This CDR3 reads CASSVRGVWPQHF. DNA of the CDR3: TGTGCCAGCAGTGTGCGGGGGGTATGGCCCCAGCATTTT.